This T cell receptor (beta chain) was recorded in a study of early T cells in non-severe SARS-CoV-2 infection. On the study more broadly: Chains were unpaired, as sequencing was done on bulk RNA from unsorted whole blood.

As for this clonotype: Its antigen is not known.

The library protocol tagged individual cDNA molecules with unique molecular identifiers. Each CDR3 protein gets one entry after TCRdb re-called the 5' RACE reads with MiXCR. The profile shows roughly 51,000 distinct CDR3 sequences, around a tenth of them singletons. The CDR3 covers 13 residues. V was clipped by 4 bases and J by 11 bases; unmatched bases: 8. The germline V gene encodes CDR1 SGHNT and CDR2 YYREEE (reference sequence). Findings of the study overall: Clonotype matching in VDJdb favored anti-spike CD8 responses and did not capture private and CD4 specificities.

This clonotype was sampled from an adult who was a healthcare worker with PCR-confirmed SARS-CoV-2 infection or an uninfected control (not recorded which). Sequencing input: whole blood. The V call is TRBV5-4, the J call TRBJ1-1; 10 bases match TRBD1. CDR3 amino acids: CASSADRGPPAFF. In DNA form, the CDR3 reads TGTGCCAGCAGCGCCGACAGGGGGCCCCCTGCTTTCTTT.